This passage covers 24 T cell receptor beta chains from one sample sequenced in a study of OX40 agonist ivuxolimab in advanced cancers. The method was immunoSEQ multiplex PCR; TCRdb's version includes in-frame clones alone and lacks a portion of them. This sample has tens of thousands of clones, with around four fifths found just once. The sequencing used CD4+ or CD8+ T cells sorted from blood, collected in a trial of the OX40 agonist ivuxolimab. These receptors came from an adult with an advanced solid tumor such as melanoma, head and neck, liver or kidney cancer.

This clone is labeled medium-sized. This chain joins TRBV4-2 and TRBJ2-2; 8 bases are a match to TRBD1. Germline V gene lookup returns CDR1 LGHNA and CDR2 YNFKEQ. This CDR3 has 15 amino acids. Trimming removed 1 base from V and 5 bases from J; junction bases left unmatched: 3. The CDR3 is CASSQADRETGELFF. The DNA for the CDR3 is TGTGCCAGCAGCCAAGCGGACAGGGAAACCGGGGAGCTGTTTTTT.

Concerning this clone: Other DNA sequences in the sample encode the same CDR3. CDR3 in amino acids: CASSFSSYNEQFF. The CDR3 DNA reads as TGTGCCAGCAGTTTTTCCAGTTACAATGAGCAGTTCTTC. The genes are TRBV27 and TRBJ2-1; D remains unclear. CDR1 MNHEY and CDR2 SMNVEV come from the germline V gene (reference sequence). The ends were cut back, 3 bases at V and 4 bases at J, with 7 bases in the middle. The CDR3 length is 13 residues.

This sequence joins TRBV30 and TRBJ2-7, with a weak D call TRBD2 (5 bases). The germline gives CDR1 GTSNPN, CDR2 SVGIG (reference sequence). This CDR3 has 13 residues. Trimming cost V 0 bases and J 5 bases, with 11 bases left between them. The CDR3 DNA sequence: TGTGCCTGGAGTGTAATGGGGAGACACGAGCAGTACTTC. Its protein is CAWSVMGRHEQYF.

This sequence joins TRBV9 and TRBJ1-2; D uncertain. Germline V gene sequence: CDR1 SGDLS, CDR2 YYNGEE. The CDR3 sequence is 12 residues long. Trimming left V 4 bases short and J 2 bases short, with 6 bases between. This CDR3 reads CASSTSNYGYTF. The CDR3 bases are TGTGCCAGCAGCACCTCGAACTATGGCTACACCTTC.

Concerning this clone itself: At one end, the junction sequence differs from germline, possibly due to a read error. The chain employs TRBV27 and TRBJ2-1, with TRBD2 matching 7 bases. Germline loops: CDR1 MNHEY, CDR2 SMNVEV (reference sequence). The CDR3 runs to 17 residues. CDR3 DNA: TGTGCCAGCAGCTTATCGCTTGTCGGACTAGTCCACAATGAGCAGTTCTTC. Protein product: CASSLSLVGLVHNEQFF.

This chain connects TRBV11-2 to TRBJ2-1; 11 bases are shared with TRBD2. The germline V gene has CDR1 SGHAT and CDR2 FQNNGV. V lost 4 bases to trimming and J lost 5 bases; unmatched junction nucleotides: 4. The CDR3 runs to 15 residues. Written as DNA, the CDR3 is TGTGCCAGCAGCTATGTTAGCGGGGGGGACAATGAGCAGTTCTTC. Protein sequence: CASSYVSGGDNEQFF.

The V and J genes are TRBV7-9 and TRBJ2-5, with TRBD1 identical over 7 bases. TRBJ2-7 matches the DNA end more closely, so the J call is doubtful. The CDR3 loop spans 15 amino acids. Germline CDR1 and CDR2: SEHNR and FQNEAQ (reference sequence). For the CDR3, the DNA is TGTGCCAGCAGCTACCGGGACAGCGAGGACTACGAGCAGTACTTC. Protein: CASSYRDSEDYEQYF.

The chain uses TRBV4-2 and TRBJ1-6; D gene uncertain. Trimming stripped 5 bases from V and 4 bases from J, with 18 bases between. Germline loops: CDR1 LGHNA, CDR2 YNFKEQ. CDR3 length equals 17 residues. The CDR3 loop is CASSLVGQDLYNSPLHF. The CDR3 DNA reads TGTGCCAGCAGCTTGGTTGGTCAGGACCTTTATAATTCACCCCTCCACTTT.

CDR3 DNA sequence: TGTGCCAGCAGCTTAGGACAGGGGACGATGAACACTGAAGCTTTCTTT. Translated: CASSLGQGTMNTEAFF. This chain connects TRBV11-2 to TRBJ1-1; TRBD1 agrees at 8 bases. Trimming removed 1 base from V and 0 bases from J; junction bases left unmatched: 4. Germline V gives CDR1 SGHAT, CDR2 FQNNGV. The length of the CDR3 is 16 residues.

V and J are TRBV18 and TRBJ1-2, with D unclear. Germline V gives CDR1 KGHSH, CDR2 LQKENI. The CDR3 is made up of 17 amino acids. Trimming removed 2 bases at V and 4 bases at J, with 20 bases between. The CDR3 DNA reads TGTGCCAGCTCACCAGTGACTCGTCACCACCCCATCTATGGCTACACCTTC. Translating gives CASSPVTRHHPIYGYTF. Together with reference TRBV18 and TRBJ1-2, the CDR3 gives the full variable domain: NAGVMQNPRHLVRRRGQEARLRCSPMKGHSHVYWYRQLPEEGLKFMVYLQKENIIDESGMPKERFSAEFPKEGPSILRIQQVVRGDSAAYFCASSPVTRHHPIYGYTFGSGTRLTVV.

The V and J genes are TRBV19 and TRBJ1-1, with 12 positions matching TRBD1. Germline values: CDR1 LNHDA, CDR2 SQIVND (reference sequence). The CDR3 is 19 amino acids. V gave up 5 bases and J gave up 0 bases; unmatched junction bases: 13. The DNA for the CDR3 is TGTGCCAGTAGTGCCCCCCCAGGGACAGGGGGCACCCTGAACACTGAAGCTTTCTTT. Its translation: CASSAPPGTGGTLNTEAFF.

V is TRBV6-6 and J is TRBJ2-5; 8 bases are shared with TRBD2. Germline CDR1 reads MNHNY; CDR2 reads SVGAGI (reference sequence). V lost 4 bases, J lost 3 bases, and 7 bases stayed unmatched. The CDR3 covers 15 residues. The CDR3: CASSSFVRGEETQYF. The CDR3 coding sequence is TGTGCCAGCAGTTCGTTTGTGCGGGGGGAAGAGACCCAGTACTTC.

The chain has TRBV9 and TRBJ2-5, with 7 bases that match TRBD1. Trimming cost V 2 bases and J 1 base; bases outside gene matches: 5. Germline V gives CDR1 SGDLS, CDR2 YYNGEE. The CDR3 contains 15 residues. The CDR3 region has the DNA TGTGCCAGCAGCGTTGGGACAGCTTCCCAAGAGACCCAGTACTTC. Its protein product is CASSVGTASQETQYF.

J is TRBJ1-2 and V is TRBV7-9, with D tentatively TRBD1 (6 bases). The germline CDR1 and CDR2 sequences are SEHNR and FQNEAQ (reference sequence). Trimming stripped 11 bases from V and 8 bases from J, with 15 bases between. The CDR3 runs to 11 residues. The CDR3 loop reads CAVGRGAGYTF. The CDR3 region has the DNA TGTGCCGTAGGCAGGGGAGCAGGCTACACCTTC.

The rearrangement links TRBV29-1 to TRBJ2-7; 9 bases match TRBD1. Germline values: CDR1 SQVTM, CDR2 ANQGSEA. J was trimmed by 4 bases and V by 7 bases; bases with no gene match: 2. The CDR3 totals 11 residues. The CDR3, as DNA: TGCAGCGCCGGGACAGGGTACGAGCAGTACTTC. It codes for CSAGTGYEQYF.

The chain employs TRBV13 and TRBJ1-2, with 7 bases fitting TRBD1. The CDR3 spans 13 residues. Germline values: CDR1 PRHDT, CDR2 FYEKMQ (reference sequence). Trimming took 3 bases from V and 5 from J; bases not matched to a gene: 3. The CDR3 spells CASSFDRAYGYTF. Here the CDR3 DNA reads TGTGCCAGCAGCTTTGACAGGGCATATGGCTACACCTTC.

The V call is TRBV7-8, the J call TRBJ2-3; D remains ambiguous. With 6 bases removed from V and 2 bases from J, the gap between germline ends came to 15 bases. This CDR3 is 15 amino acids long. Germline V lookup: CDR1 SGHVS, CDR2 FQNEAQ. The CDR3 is CASRLGIFPTDTQYF. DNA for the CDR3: TGTGCCAGCAGACTTGGGATTTTCCCCACAGATACGCAGTATTTT.

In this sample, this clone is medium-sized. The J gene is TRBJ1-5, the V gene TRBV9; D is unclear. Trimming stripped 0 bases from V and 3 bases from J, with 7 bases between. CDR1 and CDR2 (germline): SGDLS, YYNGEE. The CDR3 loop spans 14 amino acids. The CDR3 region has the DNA TGTGCCAGCAGCGTAGGCGATGTCAATCAGCCCCAGCATTTT. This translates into CASSVGDVNQPQHF.

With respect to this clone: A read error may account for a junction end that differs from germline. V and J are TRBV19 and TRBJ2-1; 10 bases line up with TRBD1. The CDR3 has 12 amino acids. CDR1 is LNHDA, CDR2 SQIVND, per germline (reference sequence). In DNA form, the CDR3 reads TGTGCCAGGAGGGACAGGGGAAATGGGCAGTTCTTC. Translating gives CARRDRGNGQFF.

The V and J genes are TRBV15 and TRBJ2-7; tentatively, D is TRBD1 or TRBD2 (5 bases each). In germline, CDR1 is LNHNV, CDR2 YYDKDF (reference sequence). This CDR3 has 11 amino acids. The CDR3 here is CATTGPYEQYF. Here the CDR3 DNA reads TGTGCTACAACGGGACCCTACGAGCAGTACTTC. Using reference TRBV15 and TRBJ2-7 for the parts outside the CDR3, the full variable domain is DAMVIQNPRYQVTQFGKPVTLSCSQTLNHNVMYWYQQKSSQAPKLLFHYYDKDFNNEADTPDNFQSRRPNTSFCFLDIRSPGLGDTAMYLCATTGPYEQYFGPGTRLTVT.

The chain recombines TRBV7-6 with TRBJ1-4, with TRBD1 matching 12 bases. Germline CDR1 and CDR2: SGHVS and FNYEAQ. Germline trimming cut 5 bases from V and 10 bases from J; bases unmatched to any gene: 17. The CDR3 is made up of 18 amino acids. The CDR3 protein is CASSTTPGQGAVLGKLFF. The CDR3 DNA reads TGTGCCAGCAGCACAACCCCGGGACAGGGGGCGGTTTTGGGAAAACTGTTTTTT.

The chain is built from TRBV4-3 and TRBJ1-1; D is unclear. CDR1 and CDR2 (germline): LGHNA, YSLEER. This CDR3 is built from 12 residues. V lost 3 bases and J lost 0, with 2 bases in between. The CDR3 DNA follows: TGCGCCAGCAGCCATATGAACACTGAAGCTTTCTTT. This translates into CASSHMNTEAFF.

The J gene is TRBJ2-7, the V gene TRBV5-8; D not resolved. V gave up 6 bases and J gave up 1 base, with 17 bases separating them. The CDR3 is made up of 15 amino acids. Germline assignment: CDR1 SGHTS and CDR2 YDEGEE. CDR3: CASTSLRIPSYEQYF. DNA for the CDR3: TGTGCCAGCACCTCCCTAAGAATACCATCCTACGAGCAGTACTTC.

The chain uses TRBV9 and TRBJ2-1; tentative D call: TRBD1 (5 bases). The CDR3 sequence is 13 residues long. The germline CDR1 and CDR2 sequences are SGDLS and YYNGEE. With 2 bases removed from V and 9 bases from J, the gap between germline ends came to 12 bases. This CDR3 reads CASSVSIQGEQFF. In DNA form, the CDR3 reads TGTGCCAGCAGCGTTAGCATTCAGGGTGAGCAGTTCTTC.